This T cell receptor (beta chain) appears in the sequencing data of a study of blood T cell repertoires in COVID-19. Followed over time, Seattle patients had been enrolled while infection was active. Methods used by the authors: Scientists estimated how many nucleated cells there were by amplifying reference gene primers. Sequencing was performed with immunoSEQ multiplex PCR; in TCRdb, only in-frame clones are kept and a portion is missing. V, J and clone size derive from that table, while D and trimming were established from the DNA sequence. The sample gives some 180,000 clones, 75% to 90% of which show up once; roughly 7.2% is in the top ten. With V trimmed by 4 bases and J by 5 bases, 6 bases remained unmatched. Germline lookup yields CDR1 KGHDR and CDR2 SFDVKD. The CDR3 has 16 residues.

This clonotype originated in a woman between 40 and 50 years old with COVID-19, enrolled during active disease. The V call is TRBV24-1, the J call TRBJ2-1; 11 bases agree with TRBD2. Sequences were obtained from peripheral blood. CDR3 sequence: CATSDRGLAANNEQFF. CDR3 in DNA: TGTGCCACCAGTGACAGGGGACTAGCGGCCAACAATGAGCAGTTCTTC.